This entry lists 20 T cell receptor beta chains sequenced from one sample in a study of vaccination effects on CD4 cells after COVID-19. Produced via immunoSEQ multiplex PCR; TCRdb's table is partial and in-frame only. This table holds approximately 70,000 clones, roughly 74% found once. These TCRs' antigens remain unknown. With the ViraFEST assay, the study expanded antigen-specific CD4+ T cells using viral peptide pools, then sequenced them. The culture ran for approximately 10 days before CD4+ T cells were isolated. Recipients of the vaccine had no prior SARS-CoV-2 infection and negative nucleocapsid antibodies. Sequencing was performed on CD4+ T cells from PBMCs cultured with HCoV-NL63 spike peptides, taken before COVID-19 vaccination. The receptors were sampled from a human donor who received a COVID-19 vaccine.

This clone was seen more than once but under ten times. The V and J genes are TRBV11-2 and TRBJ2-7, with D possibly matching TRBD1 (6 bases). Germline V gene sequence: CDR1 SGHAT, CDR2 FQNNGV. Between the trimmed V and J ends, which lost 0 bases and 0 bases, there was a span of 15 bases. This CDR3 spans 17 amino acids. The CDR3 spells CASSLDQGRGVSYEQYV. The CDR3 bases are TGTGCCAGCAGCTTAGATCAGGGCAGGGGCGTCTCCTACGAGCAGTACGTC.

This sequence joins TRBV6-1 and TRBJ1-1; 7 bases align to TRBD1. This CDR3 spans 18 amino acids. In germline, CDR1 is MNHNS, CDR2 SASEGT. The V and J ends lost 4 bases and 1 base, in that order; junction bases with no gene match: 15. The CDR3 region is CASSGRQGARGGNTEAFF. CDR3 coding DNA: TGTGCCAGCAGTGGACGACAGGGAGCGCGCGGTGGGAACACTGAAGCTTTCTTT.

This chain connects TRBV12-5 to TRBJ2-2; 10 bases are a match to TRBD1. CDR1 LGHNT and CDR2 FRNRAP come from the germline V gene. V was pared by 7 bases and J by 6 bases, with 5 bases of the junction left unmatched. The CDR3 is 14 residues long. CDR3 in amino acids: CASAGGQGSGELFF. CDR3 nucleotides: TGTGCTAGTGCTGGGGGACAGGGGTCCGGGGAGCTGTTTTTT.

The chain uses TRBV6-1 and TRBJ1-3; unclear D gene. This CDR3 comprises 16 residues. The V end was cut by 2 bases, the J end by 0 bases, with 11 bases between. Germline loops: CDR1 MNHNS, CDR2 SASEGT. The CDR3 loop reads CASSEQASDSGNTIYF. As DNA, the CDR3 is TGTGCCAGCAGTGAACAGGCCAGTGACTCTGGAAACACCATATATTTT.

The V gene is TRBV18, the J gene TRBJ2-5; the D is unclear. Germline-derived CDR1 and CDR2 are KGHSH and LQKENI. The CDR3 is 13 amino acids. Trimming took off 6 bases at V and 5 bases at J, with 13 bases between the two ends. Here the CDR3 DNA reads TGTGCCAGCTCTCTCCCCCCTTGGGAGACCCAGTACTTC. Amino acid sequence: CASSLPPWETQYF.

This chain links TRBV12-5 with TRBJ1-1; D uncertain. V was cut by 1 base and J by 0 bases, with 9 bases left in between. The germline V gene has CDR1 LGHNT and CDR2 FRNRAP. The CDR3 runs 15 residues. CDR3 in amino acids: CASGLASTVNTEAFF. CDR3 nucleotides: TGTGCTAGTGGTTTGGCCTCTACAGTGAACACTGAAGCTTTCTTT. Supplemented by reference TRBV12-5 and TRBJ1-1, the full variable domain reads DARVTQTPRHKVTEMGQEVTMRCQPILGHNTVFWYRQTMMQGLELLAYFRNRAPLDDSGMPKDRFSAEMPDATLATLKIQPSEPRDSAVYFCASGLASTVNTEAFFGQGTRLTVV.

The chain uses TRBV18 and TRBJ2-3; 9 nucleotides agree with TRBD1. V gave up 3 bases and J gave up 4 bases; unmatched junction bases: 5. This CDR3 contains 15 residues. Germline CDR1 and CDR2: KGHSH and LQKENI. The CDR3 DNA is TGTGCCAGCTCACCTTCAACAGGGGGCGCAGATACGCAGTATTTT. Its protein is CASSPSTGGADTQYF. Variable domain in full (rest from reference TRBV18 and TRBJ2-3): NAGVMQNPRHLVRRRGQEARLRCSPMKGHSHVYWYRQLPEEGLKFMVYLQKENIIDESGMPKERFSAEFPKEGPSILRIQQVVRGDSAAYFCASSPSTGGADTQYFGPGTRLTVL.

The chain recombines TRBV5-1 with TRBJ1-1; 10 nucleotides line up with TRBD1. Germline CDR1 is SGHRS and CDR2 is YFSETQ. The CDR3 is 17 residues long. After removal of 5 bases from V and 1 base from J, the junction contained 11 bases not matched to a gene. The CDR3 DNA is TGCGCCAGCAGATTAAACCCGGGACAGGGGTCGAACACTGAAGCTTTCTTT. Residues: CASRLNPGQGSNTEAFF.

This chain connects TRBV5-1 to TRBJ1-2; no clear D gene. CDR1 and CDR2 from the germline V gene are SGHRS and YFSETQ. V dropped 0 bases and J dropped 2 bases, with 5 bases sitting between them. The CDR3 totals 13 residues. DNA of the CDR3: TGCGCCAGCAGCTTGGGTGAGAACTATGGCTACACCTTC. Amino acids: CASSLGENYGYTF. Supplemented by reference TRBV5-1 and TRBJ1-2, the full variable domain reads KAGVTQTPRYLIKTRGQQVTLSCSPISGHRSVSWYQQTPGQGLQFLFEYFSETQRNKGNFPGRFSGRQFSNSRSEMNVSTLELGDSALYLCASSLGENYGYTFGSGTRLTVV.

V and J are TRBV5-5 and TRBJ1-6, with D perhaps TRBD1 (5 bases). Trimming removed 4 bases from V and 7 bases from J, with 12 bases in between. CDR1 is SGHKS and CDR2 is YYEKEE in the germline V gene (reference sequence). There are 14 residues in the CDR3. CDR3 sequence reads: CASSTQVFNSPLHF. CDR3 nucleotide sequence: TGTGCCAGCAGCACACAGGTTTTCAATTCACCCCTCCACTTT.

The V call is TRBV10-1, the J call TRBJ1-2; D uncertain. V lost 2 bases and J lost 0, with 10 bases in between. Germline lookup yields CDR1 WNHNN and CDR2 SYGVQD (reference sequence). The CDR3 covers 15 residues. The CDR3 spells CASSETSQANYGYTF. CDR3 bases: TGCGCCAGCAGTGAGACCTCGCAGGCTAACTATGGCTACACCTTC.

The genes are TRBV7-2 and TRBJ2-5; 9 positions agree with TRBD2. The CDR3 is 18 residues long. Germline lookup yields CDR1 SGHTA and CDR2 FQGNSA. The V segment lost 1 base and the J segment 4 bases; nucleotides outside the gene matches: 13. In DNA, the CDR3 is TGTGCCAGCAGCTTAGTCTTTAGTGGCGGGGGGGCCGTAGAGACCCAGTACTTC. Translation: CASSLVFSGGGAVETQYF.

The rearrangement uses TRBV5-6 and TRBJ1-2; tentatively, D is TRBD1 (6 bases). V was pared by 0 bases and J by 4 bases, with 10 bases between. From germline, CDR1 is SGHDT and CDR2 YYEEEE. The length of the CDR3 is 14 residues. DNA of the CDR3: TGTGCCAGCAGCTTGGATTCACAGGGCTATGGCTACACCTTC. It encodes CASSLDSQGYGYTF.

The rearrangement links TRBV9 to TRBJ1-2; 9 nucleotides match TRBD1. The germline gives CDR1 SGDLS, CDR2 YYNGEE. The trim removed 0 bases at V and 6 bases at J, leaving 6 bases unmatched. The CDR3 loop spans 15 amino acids. The CDR3 protein is CASSVVGTGPDGYTF. The CDR3 bases are TGTGCCAGCAGCGTAGTAGGGACAGGGCCCGATGGCTACACCTTC.

The V call is TRBV12-3 or TRBV12-4, the J call TRBJ2-3; D unresolved. V was trimmed by 11 bases and J by 6 bases, leaving 18 bases between them. The CDR3 contains 13 residues. CDR3 amino acids: CAGLKRVSDTQYF. As DNA, the CDR3 is TGTGCCGGCCTGAAACGTGTATCGGATACGCAGTATTTT.

This chain uses TRBV18 with TRBJ1-2; D is possibly TRBD1 (6 bases). This CDR3 is built from 13 residues. The germline V gene encodes CDR1 KGHSH and CDR2 LQKENI. V was cut by 5 bases and J by 1 base, with 8 bases left in between. CDR3 region: CASSDRNNYGYTF. CDR3 DNA sequence: TGTGCCAGCTCAGACAGGAATAACTATGGCTACACCTTC.

The table lists this clone with a few counts. V is TRBV7-3 and J is TRBJ1-2; possible D gene TRBD1, 6 bases. The CDR3 length is 12 residues. Trimming shortened V by 5 bases and J by 7 bases, and 11 bases separated the two germline ends. The V gene's germline CDR1 is SGHTA and CDR2 FQGTGA. CDR3 loop: CASSAGQSGYTF. The CDR3 nucleotides read TGTGCCAGCAGCGCCGGACAGTCTGGCTACACCTTC.

CDR3 protein: CASSFNRGWGETQYF. The CDR3 DNA reads as TGTGCCAGCAGCTTCAACAGGGGGTGGGGAGAGACCCAGTACTTC. This rearrangement joins TRBV5-6 to TRBJ2-5, with TRBD1 identical over 8 bases. Looked up from germline, CDR1 is SGHDT and CDR2 is YYEEEE. The junction had 7 bases not matched to a gene; V was cut back by 2 bases and J by 4 bases. This CDR3 contains 15 residues.

The table lists this clone with a count of one. The chain couples TRBV4-1 to TRBJ2-5; no firm D call. Germline CDR1 reads MGHRA; CDR2 reads YSYEKL. Trimming removed 0 bases from V and 7 bases from J, with 6 bases in between. The CDR3 runs 12 residues. The chain's CDR3 is CASSQEGRTQYF. Here the CDR3 DNA reads TGCGCCAGCAGCCAAGAAGGTCGGACCCAGTACTTC.

This clone showed up just a few times. The chain employs TRBV18 and TRBJ1-1; D not certain. V lost 0 bases, J lost 1 base, and 9 bases lay in between. This CDR3 spans 15 amino acids. CDR1 and CDR2 from the germline V gene are KGHSH and LQKENI. The CDR3 nucleotides are TGTGCCAGCTCACCACCGGCGACAAGGAACACTGAAGCTTTCTTT. Its protein product is CASSPPATRNTEAFF.